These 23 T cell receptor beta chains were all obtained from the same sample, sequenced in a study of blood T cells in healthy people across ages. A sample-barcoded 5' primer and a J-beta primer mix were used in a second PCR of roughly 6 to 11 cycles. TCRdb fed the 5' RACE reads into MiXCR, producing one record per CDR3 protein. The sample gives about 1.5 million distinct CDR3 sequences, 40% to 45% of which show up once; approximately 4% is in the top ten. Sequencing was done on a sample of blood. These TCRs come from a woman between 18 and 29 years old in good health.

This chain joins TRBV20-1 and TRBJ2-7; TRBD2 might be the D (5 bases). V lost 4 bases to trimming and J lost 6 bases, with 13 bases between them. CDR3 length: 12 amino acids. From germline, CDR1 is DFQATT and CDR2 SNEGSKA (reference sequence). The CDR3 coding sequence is TGCAGTGCTACGTCGGGATTCACCGAGCAGTACTTC. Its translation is CSATSGFTEQYF.

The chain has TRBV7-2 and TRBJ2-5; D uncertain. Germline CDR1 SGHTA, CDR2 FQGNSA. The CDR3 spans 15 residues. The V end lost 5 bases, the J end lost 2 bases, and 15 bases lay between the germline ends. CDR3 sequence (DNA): TGTGCCAGCAGCCGTTGGGCCTTACCTCAAGAGACCCAGTACTTC. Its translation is CASSRWALPQETQYF.

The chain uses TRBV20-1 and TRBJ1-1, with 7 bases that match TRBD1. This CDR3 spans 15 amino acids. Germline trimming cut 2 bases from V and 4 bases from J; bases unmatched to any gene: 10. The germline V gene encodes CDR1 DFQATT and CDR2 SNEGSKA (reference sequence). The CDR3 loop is CSARKPNRGSTEAFF. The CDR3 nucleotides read TGCAGTGCTAGAAAACCTAACAGGGGAAGCACTGAAGCTTTCTTT.

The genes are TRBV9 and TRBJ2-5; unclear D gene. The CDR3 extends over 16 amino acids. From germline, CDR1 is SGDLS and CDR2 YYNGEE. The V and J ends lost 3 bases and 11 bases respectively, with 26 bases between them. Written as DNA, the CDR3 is TGTGCCAGCAGCGCCACGACGGGCCACTCCTACAATGAGCAGTACTTC. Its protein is CASSATTGHSYNEQYF.

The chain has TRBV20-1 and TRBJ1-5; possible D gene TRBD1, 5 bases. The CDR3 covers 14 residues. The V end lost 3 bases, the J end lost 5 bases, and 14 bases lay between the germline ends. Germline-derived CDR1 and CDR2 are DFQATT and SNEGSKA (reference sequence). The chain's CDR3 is CSARRQLRDQPQHF. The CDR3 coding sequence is TGCAGTGCTAGGCGGCAGCTCAGGGATCAGCCCCAGCATTTT.

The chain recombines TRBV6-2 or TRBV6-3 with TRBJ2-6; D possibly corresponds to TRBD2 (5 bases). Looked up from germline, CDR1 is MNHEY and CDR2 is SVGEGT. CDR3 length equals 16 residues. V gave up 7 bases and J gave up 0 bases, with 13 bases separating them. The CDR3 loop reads CASKRESVSGANVLTF. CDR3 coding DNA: TGTGCCAGCAAGAGGGAATCGGTCTCTGGGGCCAACGTCCTGACTTTC.

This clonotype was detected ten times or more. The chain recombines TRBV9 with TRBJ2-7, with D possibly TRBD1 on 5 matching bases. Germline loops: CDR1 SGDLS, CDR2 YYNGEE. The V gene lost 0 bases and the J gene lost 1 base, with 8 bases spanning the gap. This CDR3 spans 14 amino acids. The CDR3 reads CASSVGAGSYEQYF. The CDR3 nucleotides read TGTGCCAGCAGCGTAGGGGCAGGGTCCTACGAGCAGTACTTC.

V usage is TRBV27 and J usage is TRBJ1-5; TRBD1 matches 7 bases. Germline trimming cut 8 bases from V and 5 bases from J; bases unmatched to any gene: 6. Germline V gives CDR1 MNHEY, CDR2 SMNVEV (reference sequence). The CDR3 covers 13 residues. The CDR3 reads CASLGQEDQPQHF. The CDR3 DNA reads TGTGCCAGCTTAGGACAGGAAGATCAGCCCCAGCATTTT.

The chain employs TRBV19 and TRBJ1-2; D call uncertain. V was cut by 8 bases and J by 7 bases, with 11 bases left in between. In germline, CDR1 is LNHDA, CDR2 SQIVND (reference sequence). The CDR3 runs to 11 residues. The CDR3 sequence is CASESWAGYTF. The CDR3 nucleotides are TGTGCCAGTGAATCTTGGGCTGGCTACACCTTC.

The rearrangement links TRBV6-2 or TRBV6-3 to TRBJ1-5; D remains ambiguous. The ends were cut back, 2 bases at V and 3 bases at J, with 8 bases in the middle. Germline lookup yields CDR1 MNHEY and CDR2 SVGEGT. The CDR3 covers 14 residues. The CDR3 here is CASSYVAVNQPQHF. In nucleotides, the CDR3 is TGTGCCAGCAGTTACGTGGCAGTCAATCAGCCCCAGCATTTT.

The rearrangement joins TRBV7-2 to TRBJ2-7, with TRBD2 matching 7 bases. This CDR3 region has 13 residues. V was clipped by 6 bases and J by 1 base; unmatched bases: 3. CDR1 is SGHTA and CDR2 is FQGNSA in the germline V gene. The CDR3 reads CASRWGGSYEQYF. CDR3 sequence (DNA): TGTGCCAGCAGATGGGGGGGATCCTACGAGCAGTACTTC.

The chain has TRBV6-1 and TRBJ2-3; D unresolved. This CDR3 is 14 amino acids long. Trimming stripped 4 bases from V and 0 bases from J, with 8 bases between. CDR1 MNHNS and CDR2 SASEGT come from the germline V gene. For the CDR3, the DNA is TGTGCCAGCAGTGTAACACATAGCACAGATACGCAGTATTTT. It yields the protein CASSVTHSTDTQYF.

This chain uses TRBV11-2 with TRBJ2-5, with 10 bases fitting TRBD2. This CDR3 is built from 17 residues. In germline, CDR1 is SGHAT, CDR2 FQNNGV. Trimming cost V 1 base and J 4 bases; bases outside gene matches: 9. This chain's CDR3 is CASSLGGLAGGGETQYF. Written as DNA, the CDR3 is TGTGCCAGCAGCTTAGGGGGGTTAGCGGGAGGAGGAGAGACCCAGTACTTC.

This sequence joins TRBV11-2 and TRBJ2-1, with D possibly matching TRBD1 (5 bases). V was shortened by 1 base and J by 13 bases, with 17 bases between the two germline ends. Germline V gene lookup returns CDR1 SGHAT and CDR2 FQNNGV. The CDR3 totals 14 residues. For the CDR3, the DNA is TGTGCCAGCAGCTTAGGGAGACAGAAAGAGACCCAGTTCTTC. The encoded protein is CASSLGRQKETQFF.

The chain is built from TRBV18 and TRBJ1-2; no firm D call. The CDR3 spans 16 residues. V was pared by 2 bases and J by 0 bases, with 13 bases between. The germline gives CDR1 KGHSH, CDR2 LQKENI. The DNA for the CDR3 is TGTGCCAGCTCACCATCTTTCAGAACCTCTAACTATGGCTACACCTTC. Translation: CASSPSFRTSNYGYTF.

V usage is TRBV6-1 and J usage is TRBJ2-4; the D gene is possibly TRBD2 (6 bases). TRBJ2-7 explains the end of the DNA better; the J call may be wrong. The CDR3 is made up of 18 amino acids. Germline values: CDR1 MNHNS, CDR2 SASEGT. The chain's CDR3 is CASSEEGLVENRGYEQYF. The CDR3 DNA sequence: TGTGCCAGCAGTGAAGAGGGTCTGGTCGAGAATCGGGGGTACGAGCAGTACTTC.

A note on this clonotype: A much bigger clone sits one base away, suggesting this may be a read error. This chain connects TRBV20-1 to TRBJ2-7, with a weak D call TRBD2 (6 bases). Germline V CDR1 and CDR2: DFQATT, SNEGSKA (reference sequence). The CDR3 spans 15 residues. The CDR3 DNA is TGCAATGCTTTTGGCCCCACTAGCAGCTCCTACGAGCAGTACTTC. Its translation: CNAFGPTSSSYEQYF.

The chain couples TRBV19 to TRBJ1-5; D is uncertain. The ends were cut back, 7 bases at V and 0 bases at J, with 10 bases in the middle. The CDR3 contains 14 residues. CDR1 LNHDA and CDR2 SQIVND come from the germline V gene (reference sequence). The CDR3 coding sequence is TGTGCCAGTAATTCCGGGTATAGCAATCAGCCCCAGCATTTT. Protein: CASNSGYSNQPQHF. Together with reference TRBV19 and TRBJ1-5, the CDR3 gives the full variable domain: DGGITQSPKYLFRKEGQNVTLSCEQNLNHDAMYWYRQDPGQGLRLIYYSQIVNDFQKGDIAEGYSVSREKKESFPLTVTSAQKNPTAFYLCASNSGYSNQPQHFGDGTRLSIL.

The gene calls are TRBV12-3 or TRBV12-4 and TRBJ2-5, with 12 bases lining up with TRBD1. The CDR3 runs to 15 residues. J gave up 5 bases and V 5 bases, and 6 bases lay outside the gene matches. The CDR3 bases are TGTGCCAGCAGTGGCCGGGACAGGGGGCGGGAGACCCAGTACTTC. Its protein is CASSGRDRGRETQYF.

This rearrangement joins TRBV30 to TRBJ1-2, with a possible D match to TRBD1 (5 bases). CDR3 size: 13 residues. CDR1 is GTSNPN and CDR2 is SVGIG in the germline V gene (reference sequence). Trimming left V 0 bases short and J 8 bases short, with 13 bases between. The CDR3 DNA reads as TGTGCCTGGAGTGTAAACTCAGGGATCGGCTACACCTTC. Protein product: CAWSVNSGIGYTF.

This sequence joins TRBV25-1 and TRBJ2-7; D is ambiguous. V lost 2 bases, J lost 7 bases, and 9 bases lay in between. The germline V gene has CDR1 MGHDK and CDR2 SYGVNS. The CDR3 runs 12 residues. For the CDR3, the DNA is TGTGCCAGCAGTGAAAAGTCCCATGAGCAGTACTTC. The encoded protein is CASSEKSHEQYF.

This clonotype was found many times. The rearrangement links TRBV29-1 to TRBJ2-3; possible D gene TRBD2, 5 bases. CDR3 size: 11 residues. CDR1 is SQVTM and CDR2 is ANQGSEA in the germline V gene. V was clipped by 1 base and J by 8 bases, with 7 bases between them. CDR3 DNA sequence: TGCAGCGTTGAAGTAGGAGGTACGCAGTATTTT. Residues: CSVEVGGTQYF.

CDR3 region: CASSLAGTGRAKNIQYF. Here the CDR3 DNA reads TGTGCCAGCAGTTTAGCCGGTACAGGTCGAGCCAAAAACATTCAGTACTTC. This chain links TRBV12-3 or TRBV12-4 with TRBJ2-4, with D perhaps TRBD1 (5 bases). This CDR3 has 17 amino acids. V was trimmed by 0 bases and J by 0 bases, leaving 12 bases between them.